This entry lists 17 T cell receptor beta chains sequenced from one sample in a study of CD8+ T cells in alopecia areata. Extracted from the samples, RNA was reverse transcribed into cDNA to serve as the sequencing template. TCRdb's table, derived via immunoSEQ multiplex PCR, lists solely in-frame clones and lacks some. The sample shows about 190,000 clones, approximately 56% of them seen only once. The source material was CD4+ T cells sorted from blood, sampled at week 0. These receptors were obtained from a human donor with alopecia areata.

This sequence joins TRBV5-6 and TRBJ1-5; no clear D. CDR1 is SGHDT, CDR2 YYEEEE, per germline. CDR3 length: 15 amino acids. V was clipped by 0 bases and J by 7 bases, with 14 bases between them. The DNA for the CDR3 is TGTGCCAGCAGCTTGGGACCCCGGGCGCGCCAGCCCCAGCATTTT. Translating gives CASSLGPRARQPQHF.

The chain combines TRBV20-1 with TRBJ1-1; D is undetermined. The CDR3 contains 8 residues. Germline assignment: CDR1 DFQATT and CDR2 SNEGSKA (reference sequence). V dropped 8 bases and J dropped 8 bases, with 6 bases sitting between them. In DNA, the CDR3 is TGCAGTCCAACCGAAGCTTTCTTT. Encoded protein: CSPTEAFF.

The chain has TRBV5-6 and TRBJ2-3; D gene uncertain. CDR1 SGHDT and CDR2 YYEEEE come from the germline V gene. Trimming took 4 bases from V and 1 from J, leaving 16 bases between them. This CDR3 is built from 16 residues. The CDR3 DNA reads as TGTGCCAGCAGCACCTCAGACCCCCTAGGCACAGATACGCAGTATTTT. It yields the protein CASSTSDPLGTDTQYF.

The rearrangement links TRBV29-1 to TRBJ1-2; D possibly corresponds to TRBD1 (6 bases). Germline CDR1 SQVTM, CDR2 ANQGSEA. There are 14 residues in the CDR3. The V and J ends lost 5 bases and 0 bases respectively, with 13 bases between them. The CDR3, as DNA: TGCAGCGTTCCTTCCAGGGGACCTAACTATGGCTACACCTTC. Amino acid sequence: CSVPSRGPNYGYTF.

This clone was found a few times. V and J are TRBV7-7 and TRBJ2-5; possible D gene TRBD1, 7 bases. V was shortened by 11 bases and J by 7 bases, with 17 bases between the two germline ends. Per germline, CDR1 SSHAT and CDR2 FNYEAQ (reference sequence). The CDR3 length is 12 residues. The CDR3 reads CAGGTAGGTQYF. The CDR3 bases are TGTGCCGGAGGGACGGCAGGGGGGACCCAGTACTTC.

The chain employs TRBV2 and TRBJ2-7, with D possibly matching TRBD2 (7 bases). Germline CDR1 is SNHLY and CDR2 is FYNNEI. The ends were cut back, 11 bases at V and 2 bases at J, with 19 bases in the middle. The CDR3 consists of 14 residues. CDR3 nucleotide sequence: TGTGCCGCAACGGGGGGACAAAGGGCCTACGAGCAGTACTTC. It codes for CAATGGQRAYEQYF.

The chain links TRBV29-1 to TRBJ2-4, with 9 bases lining up with TRBD1. The CDR3 totals 16 residues. Germline V gene lookup returns CDR1 SQVTM and CDR2 ANQGSEA. The trim removed 4 bases at V and 5 bases at J, leaving 12 bases unmatched. CDR3 sequence: CSVGTQTGGSQNIQYF. As DNA, the CDR3 is TGCAGCGTTGGGACCCAAACAGGGGGCAGCCAAAACATTCAGTACTTC.

The chain joins TRBV29-1 to TRBJ1-1; D not certain. The CDR3 contains 13 residues. V lost 1 base to trimming and J lost 0 bases, with 6 bases between them. Germline V gene sequence: CDR1 SQVTM, CDR2 ANQGSEA. The CDR3 region has the DNA TGCAGCGTTGAAGGGATAATGAACACTGAAGCTTTCTTT. Its translation: CSVEGIMNTEAFF.

The rearrangement links TRBV30 to TRBJ1-5; 10 bases align to TRBD1. CDR3 length equals 16 residues. Germline V gene lookup returns CDR1 GTSNPN and CDR2 SVGIG (reference sequence). J lost 3 bases, V lost 2 bases, and 7 bases had no gene match. CDR3 sequence reads: CAWSSTGQGDNQPQHF. CDR3 sequence (DNA): TGTGCCTGGAGTTCGACCGGACAGGGGGACAATCAGCCCCAGCATTTT.

This rearrangement joins TRBV15 to TRBJ2-7, with D tentatively TRBD1 (6 bases). Germline CDR1 LNHNV, CDR2 YYDKDF (reference sequence). This CDR3 region has 15 residues. Trimming cost V 4 bases and J 5 bases, with 18 bases left between them. The CDR3 loop is CATSIMARGSDEQYF. The DNA of the CDR3 is TGTGCCACCAGCATAATGGCCAGGGGTAGTGACGAGCAGTACTTC.

This clone showed up just a few times. V is TRBV2 and J is TRBJ2-5; TRBD1 might be the D (5 bases). The germline V and J ends were trimmed by 1 base and 7 bases, with 13 bases remaining between them. The CDR3 covers 14 residues. CDR1 and CDR2 (germline): SNHLY, FYNNEI. In DNA form, the CDR3 reads TGTGCCAGCAGTGAAGGGGGCCAGTCAGGGACCCAGTACTTC. This sequence encodes CASSEGGQSGTQYF. The variable domain in full, with the rest retrieved from reference TRBV2 and TRBJ2-5, is EPEVTQTPSHQVTQMGQEVILRCVPISNHLYFYWYRQILGQKVEFLVSFYNNEISEKSEIFDDQFSVERPDGSNFTLKIRSTKLEDSAMYFCASSEGGQSGTQYFGPGTRLLVL.

This CDR3 reads CASSYRGGARDTQYF. The CDR3, as DNA: TGTGCCAGCAGTTACCGCGGGGGGGCCCGGGATACGCAGTATTTT. The chain links TRBV6-5 to TRBJ2-3; the match to TRBD2 covers 9 bases. The CDR3 has 15 residues. In germline, CDR1 is MNHEY, CDR2 SVGAGI. J was trimmed by 6 bases and V by 2 bases; bases with no gene match: 6.

This clone has only a few counts. The chain couples TRBV30 to TRBJ2-1; 10 bases are shared with TRBD2. The V segment lost 5 bases and the J segment 1 base; nucleotides outside the gene matches: 5. In germline, CDR1 is GTSNPN, CDR2 SVGIG (reference sequence). This CDR3 is built from 15 residues. Here the CDR3 reads CAWERGGRSYNEQFF. CDR3 nucleotide sequence: TGTGCCTGGGAGCGGGGGGGCCGATCCTACAATGAGCAGTTCTTC.

V gene TRBV30 combines with J gene TRBJ2-7, with unresolved D. Trimming left V 3 bases short and J 0 bases short, with 18 bases between. The germline V gene encodes CDR1 GTSNPN and CDR2 SVGIG (reference sequence). This CDR3 spans 16 amino acids. CDR3 region: CAWSATRISSSYEQYF. The CDR3 DNA follows: TGTGCCTGGAGCGCCACCCGTATATCCAGCTCCTACGAGCAGTACTTC.

The CDR3 sequence: CAIKAGPTPGELFF. The CDR3 nucleotides are TGTGCCATCAAGGCGGGCCCGACACCCGGGGAGCTGTTTTTT. The V gene is TRBV10-3, the J gene TRBJ2-2, with D possibly TRBD2 on 5 matching bases. V was trimmed by 7 bases and J by 6 bases, leaving 15 bases between them. The CDR3 runs 14 residues. Germline CDR1 and CDR2: ENHRY and SYGVKD.

V usage is TRBV5-6 and J usage is TRBJ1-1; a possible D gene is TRBD1 (6 bases). CDR1 SGHDT and CDR2 YYEEEE come from the germline V gene. The CDR3 length is 13 residues. The V end was cut by 0 bases, the J end by 5 bases, with 8 bases between. The CDR3: CASSLAGQTEAFF. CDR3 in DNA: TGTGCCAGCAGCTTGGCTGGACAGACTGAAGCTTTCTTT.

This clone was counted between two and nine times. The rearrangement uses TRBV19 and TRBJ1-5; possible D gene TRBD1, 5 bases. The CDR3 covers 15 residues. Germline V gene data show CDR1 as LNHDA and CDR2 as SQIVND (reference sequence). Between the trimmed V and J ends, which lost 3 bases and 4 bases, there was a span of 13 bases. The CDR3 DNA reads TGTGCCAGTAGTATGGAAGACAGTTTAAATCAGCCCCAGCATTTT. This gives the protein CASSMEDSLNQPQHF.